Reported below is one T cell receptor (beta chain). Its antigen is not identified. The data derive from a study of T cells after yellow fever vaccination. Study context: When fractions had low cell numbers, they were prepared with SMART-Seq v4 Ultra Low Input.

CDR1 is SEHNR and CDR2 is FQNEAQ in the germline V gene (reference sequence). CDR3 length equals 13 residues. Deletions cut 8 bases from V and 1 base from J, with 11 bases between. Points from the study as a whole: Weaker, the secondary response peaked sooner, at day 5 versus 15.

MiXCR, applied by TCRdb to the 5' RACE reads, yields one record per CDR3 protein. The sample gives just over 250,000 distinct CDR3 sequences, 5.2% of which show up once; around 3.5% is in the top ten. The input for sequencing was CD4+ T cells sorted from PBMCs, taken on the day of the yellow fever booster vaccination. This sequence joins TRBV7-9 and TRBJ1-1, with no clear D. The sequence came from a man between 18 and 35 years old who received the YFV17D yellow fever vaccine. Here the CDR3 reads CASAGGANTEAFF. As DNA, the CDR3 is TGTGCCAGCGCCGGAGGTGCGAACACTGAAGCTTTCTTT.